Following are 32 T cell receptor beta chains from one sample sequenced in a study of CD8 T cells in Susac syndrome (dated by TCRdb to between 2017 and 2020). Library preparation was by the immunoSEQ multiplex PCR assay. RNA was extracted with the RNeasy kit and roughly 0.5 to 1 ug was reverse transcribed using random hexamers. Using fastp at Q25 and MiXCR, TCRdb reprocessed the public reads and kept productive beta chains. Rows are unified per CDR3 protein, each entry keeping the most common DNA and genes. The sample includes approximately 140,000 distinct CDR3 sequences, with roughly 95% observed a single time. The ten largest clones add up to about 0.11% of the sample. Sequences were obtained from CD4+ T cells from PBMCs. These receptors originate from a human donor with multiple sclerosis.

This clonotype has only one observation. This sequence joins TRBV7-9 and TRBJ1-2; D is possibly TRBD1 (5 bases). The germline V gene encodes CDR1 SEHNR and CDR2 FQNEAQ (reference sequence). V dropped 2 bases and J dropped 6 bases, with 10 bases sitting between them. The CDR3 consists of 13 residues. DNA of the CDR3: TGTGCCAGCAGCTTAAGGGGTGGCCATGGCTACACCTTC. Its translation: CASSLRGGHGYTF.

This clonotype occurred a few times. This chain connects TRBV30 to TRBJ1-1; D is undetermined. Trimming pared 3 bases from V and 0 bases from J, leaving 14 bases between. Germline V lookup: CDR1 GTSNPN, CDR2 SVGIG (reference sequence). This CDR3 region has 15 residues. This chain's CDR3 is CAWRGPKIMNTEAFF. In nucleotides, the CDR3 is TGTGCCTGGAGAGGGCCGAAAATAATGAACACTGAAGCTTTCTTT. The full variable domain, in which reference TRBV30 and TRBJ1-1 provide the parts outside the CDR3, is SQTIHQWPATLVQPVGSPLSLECTVEGTSNPNLYWYRQAAGRGLQLLFYSVGIGQISSEVPQNLSASRPQDRQFILSSKKLLLSDSGFYLCAWRGPKIMNTEAFFGQGTRLTVV.

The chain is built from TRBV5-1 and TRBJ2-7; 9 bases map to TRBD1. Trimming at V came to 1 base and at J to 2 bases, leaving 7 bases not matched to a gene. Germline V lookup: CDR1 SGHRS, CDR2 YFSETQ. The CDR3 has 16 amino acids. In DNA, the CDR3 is TGCGCCAGCAGCTTGAATAGACAGGGGGGAACCTACGAGCAGTACTTC. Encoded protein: CASSLNRQGGTYEQYF.

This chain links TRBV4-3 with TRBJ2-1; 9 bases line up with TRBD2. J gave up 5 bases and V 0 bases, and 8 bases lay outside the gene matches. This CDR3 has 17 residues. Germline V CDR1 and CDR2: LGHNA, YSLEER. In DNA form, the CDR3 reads TGCGCCAGCAGCCAAGATGGCGGGGGGGCCCTCAACAATGAGCAGTTCTTC. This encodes CASSQDGGGALNNEQFF.

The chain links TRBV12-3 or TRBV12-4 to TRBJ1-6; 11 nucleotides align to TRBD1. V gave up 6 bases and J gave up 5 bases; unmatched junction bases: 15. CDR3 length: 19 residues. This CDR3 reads CASRSTDGQGALNNSPLHF. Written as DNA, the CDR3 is TGTGCCAGCAGGTCCACCGACGGACAGGGGGCCTTAAATAATTCACCCCTCCACTTT.

The CDR3 reads CSSVTGVETQYF. CDR3 DNA: TGCAGCTCTGTGACAGGGGTAGAGACCCAGTACTTC. This chain links TRBV29-1 with TRBJ2-5; 8 nucleotides align to TRBD1. J was trimmed by 4 bases and V by 8 bases; bases with no gene match: 6. The CDR3 consists of 12 residues. Germline values: CDR1 SQVTM, CDR2 ANQGSEA.

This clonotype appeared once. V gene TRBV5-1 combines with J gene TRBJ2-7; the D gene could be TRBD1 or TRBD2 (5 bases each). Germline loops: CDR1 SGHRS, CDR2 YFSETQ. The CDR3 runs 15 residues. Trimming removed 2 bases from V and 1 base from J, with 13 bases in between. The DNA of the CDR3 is TGCGCCAGCAGCTTCGGGACGTTTCTATCCTACGAGCAGTACTTC. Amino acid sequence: CASSFGTFLSYEQYF. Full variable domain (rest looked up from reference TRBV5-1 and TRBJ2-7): KAGVTQTPRYLIKTRGQQVTLSCSPISGHRSVSWYQQTPGQGLQFLFEYFSETQRNKGNFPGRFSGRQFSNSRSEMNVSTLELGDSALYLCASSFGTFLSYEQYFGPGTRLTVT.

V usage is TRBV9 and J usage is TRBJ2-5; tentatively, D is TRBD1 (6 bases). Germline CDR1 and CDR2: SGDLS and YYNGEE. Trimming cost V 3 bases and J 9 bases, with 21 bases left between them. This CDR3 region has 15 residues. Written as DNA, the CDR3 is TGTGCCAGCAGCGCTGGACAAGGACAGCTCTCGGCCCAGTACTTC. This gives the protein CASSAGQGQLSAQYF.

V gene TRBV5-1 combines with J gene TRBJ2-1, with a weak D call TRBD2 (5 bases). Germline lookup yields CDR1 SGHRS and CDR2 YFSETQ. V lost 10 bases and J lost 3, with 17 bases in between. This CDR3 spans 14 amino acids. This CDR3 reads CASGSGNHYNEQFF. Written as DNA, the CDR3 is TGCGCCTCGGGGTCGGGGAACCACTACAATGAGCAGTTCTTC.

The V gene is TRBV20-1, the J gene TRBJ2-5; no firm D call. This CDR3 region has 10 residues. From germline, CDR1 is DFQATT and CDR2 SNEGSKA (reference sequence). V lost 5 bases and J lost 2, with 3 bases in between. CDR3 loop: CSARQETQYF. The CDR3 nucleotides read TGCAGTGCTCGACAAGAGACCCAGTACTTC.

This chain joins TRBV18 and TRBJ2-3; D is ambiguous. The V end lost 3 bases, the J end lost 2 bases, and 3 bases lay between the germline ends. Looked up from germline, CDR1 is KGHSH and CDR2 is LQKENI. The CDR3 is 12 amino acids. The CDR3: CASSPTTDTQYF. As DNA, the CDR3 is TGTGCCAGCTCACCCACCACAGATACGCAGTATTTT.

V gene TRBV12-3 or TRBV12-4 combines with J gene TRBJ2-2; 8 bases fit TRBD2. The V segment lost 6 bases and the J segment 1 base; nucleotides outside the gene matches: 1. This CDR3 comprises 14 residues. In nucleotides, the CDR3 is TGTGCCAGCAGGACTAGCGTGAACACCGGGGAGCTGTTTTTT. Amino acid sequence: CASRTSVNTGELFF.

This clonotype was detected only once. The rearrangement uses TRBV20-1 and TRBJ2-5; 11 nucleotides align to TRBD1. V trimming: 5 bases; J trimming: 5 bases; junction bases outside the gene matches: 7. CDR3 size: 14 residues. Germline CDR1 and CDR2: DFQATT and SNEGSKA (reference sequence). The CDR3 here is CSAVRTGGDETQYF. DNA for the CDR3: TGCAGTGCTGTACGGACAGGGGGCGACGAGACCCAGTACTTC.

CDR3 region: CASSLTLPEDTQYF. CDR3 coding DNA: TGTGCCAGCAGCCTGACCTTACCCGAGGATACGCAGTATTTT. This rearrangement joins TRBV7-9 to TRBJ2-3; D is ambiguous. The V and J ends lost 5 bases and 6 bases respectively, with 15 bases between them. Germline-derived CDR1 and CDR2 are SEHNR and FQNEAQ (reference sequence). The CDR3 covers 14 residues.

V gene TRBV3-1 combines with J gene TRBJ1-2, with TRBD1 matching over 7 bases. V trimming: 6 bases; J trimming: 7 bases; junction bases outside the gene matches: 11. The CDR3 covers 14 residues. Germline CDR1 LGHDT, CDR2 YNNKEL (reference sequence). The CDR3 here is CASSRQGIWGGYTF. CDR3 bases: TGTGCCAGCAGTCGACAGGGTATCTGGGGTGGCTACACCTTC.

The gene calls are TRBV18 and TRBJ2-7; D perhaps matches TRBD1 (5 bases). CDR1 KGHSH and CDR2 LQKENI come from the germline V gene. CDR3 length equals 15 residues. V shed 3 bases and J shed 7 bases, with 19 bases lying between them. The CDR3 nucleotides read TGTGCCAGCTCACCTTTAGACAGTGCCTTGAAGGAGCAGTACTTC. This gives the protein CASSPLDSALKEQYF. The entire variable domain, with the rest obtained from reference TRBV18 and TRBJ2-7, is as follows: NAGVMQNPRHLVRRRGQEARLRCSPMKGHSHVYWYRQLPEEGLKFMVYLQKENIIDESGMPKERFSAEFPKEGPSILRIQQVVRGDSAAYFCASSPLDSALKEQYFGPGTRLTVT.

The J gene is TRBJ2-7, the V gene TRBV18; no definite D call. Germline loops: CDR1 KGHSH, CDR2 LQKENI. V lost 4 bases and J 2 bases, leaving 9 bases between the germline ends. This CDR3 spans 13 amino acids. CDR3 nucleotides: TGTGCCAGCTCACGAAACAGAGCCTACGAGCAGTACTTC. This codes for CASSRNRAYEQYF. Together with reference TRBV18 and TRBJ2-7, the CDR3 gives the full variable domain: NAGVMQNPRHLVRRRGQEARLRCSPMKGHSHVYWYRQLPEEGLKFMVYLQKENIIDESGMPKERFSAEFPKEGPSILRIQQVVRGDSAAYFCASSRNRAYEQYFGPGTRLTVT.

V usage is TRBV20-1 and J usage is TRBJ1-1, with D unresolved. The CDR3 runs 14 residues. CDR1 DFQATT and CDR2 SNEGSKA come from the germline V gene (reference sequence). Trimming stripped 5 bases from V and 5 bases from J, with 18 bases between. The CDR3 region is CSARPTSGRTEAFF. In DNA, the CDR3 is TGCAGTGCTCGACCCACCAGTGGGAGGACTGAAGCTTTCTTT.

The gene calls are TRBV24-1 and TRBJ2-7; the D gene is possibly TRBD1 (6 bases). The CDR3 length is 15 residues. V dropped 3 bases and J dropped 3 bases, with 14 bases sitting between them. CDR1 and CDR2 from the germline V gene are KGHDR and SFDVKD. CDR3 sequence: CATSDTTGNYYEQYF. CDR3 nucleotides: TGTGCCACCAGTGATACTACAGGGAATTACTACGAGCAGTACTTC.

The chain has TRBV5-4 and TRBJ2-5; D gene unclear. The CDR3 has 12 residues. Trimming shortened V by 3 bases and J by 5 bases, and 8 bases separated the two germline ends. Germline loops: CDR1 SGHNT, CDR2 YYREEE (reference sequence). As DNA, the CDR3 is TGTGCCAGCAGCTCTAATAAGGAGACCCAGTACTTC. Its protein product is CASSSNKETQYF.

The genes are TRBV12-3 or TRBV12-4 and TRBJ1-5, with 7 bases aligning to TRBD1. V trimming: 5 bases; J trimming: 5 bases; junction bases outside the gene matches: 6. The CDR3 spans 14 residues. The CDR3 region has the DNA TGTGCCAGCAGTACTGGACAGGCGTATCAGCCCCAGCATTTT. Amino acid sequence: CASSTGQAYQPQHF.

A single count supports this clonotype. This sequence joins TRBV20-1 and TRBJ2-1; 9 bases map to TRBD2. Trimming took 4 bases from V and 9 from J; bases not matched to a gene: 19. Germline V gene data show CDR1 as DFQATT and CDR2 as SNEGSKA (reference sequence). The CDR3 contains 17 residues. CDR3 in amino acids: CSAIELGKGTSSAEQFF. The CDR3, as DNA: TGCAGTGCTATCGAGTTAGGGAAAGGGACTAGCTCGGCTGAGCAGTTCTTC.

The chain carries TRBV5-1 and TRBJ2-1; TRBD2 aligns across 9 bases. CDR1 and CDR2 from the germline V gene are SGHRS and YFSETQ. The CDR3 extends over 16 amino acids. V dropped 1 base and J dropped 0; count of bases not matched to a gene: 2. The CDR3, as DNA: TGCGCCAGCAGCTTGAGCGGGAGGCGCTCCTACAATGAGCAGTTCTTC. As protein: CASSLSGRRSYNEQFF.

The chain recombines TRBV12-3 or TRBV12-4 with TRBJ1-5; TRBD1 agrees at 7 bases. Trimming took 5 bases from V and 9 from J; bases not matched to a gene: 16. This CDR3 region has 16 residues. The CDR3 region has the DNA TGTGCCAGCAGTCTCGGGGCAGGGGGTATTGGATGGCCCCAGCATTTT. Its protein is CASSLGAGGIGWPQHF.

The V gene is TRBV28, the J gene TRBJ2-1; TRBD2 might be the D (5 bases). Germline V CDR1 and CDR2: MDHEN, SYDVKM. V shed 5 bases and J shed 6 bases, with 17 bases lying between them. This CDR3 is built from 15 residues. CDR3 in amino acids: CASSPWRNWGNEQFF. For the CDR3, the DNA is TGTGCCAGCAGTCCCTGGAGGAATTGGGGCAATGAGCAGTTCTTC.

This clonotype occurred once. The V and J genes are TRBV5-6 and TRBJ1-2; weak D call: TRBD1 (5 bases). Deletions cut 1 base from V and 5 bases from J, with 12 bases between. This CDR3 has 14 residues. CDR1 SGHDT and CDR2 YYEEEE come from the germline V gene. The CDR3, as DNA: TGTGCCAGCAGCTTGACCGGGACGGAGTATGGCTACACCTTC. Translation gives CASSLTGTEYGYTF.

CDR3 in amino acids: CSVIRTGEKLFF. The CDR3 DNA follows: TGCAGCGTGATTCGGACAGGGGAAAAACTGTTTTTT. The chain has TRBV29-1 and TRBJ1-4; 8 bases agree with TRBD1. The CDR3 runs 12 residues. Germline values: CDR1 SQVTM, CDR2 ANQGSEA. J lost 8 bases, V lost 6 bases, and 5 bases had no gene match.

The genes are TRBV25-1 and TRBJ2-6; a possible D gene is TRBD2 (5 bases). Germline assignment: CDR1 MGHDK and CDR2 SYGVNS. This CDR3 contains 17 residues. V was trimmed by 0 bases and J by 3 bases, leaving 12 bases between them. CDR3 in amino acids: CASSEYRSGYGANVLTF. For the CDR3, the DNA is TGTGCCAGCAGTGAATATCGTTCGGGATATGGGGCCAACGTCCTGACTTTC.

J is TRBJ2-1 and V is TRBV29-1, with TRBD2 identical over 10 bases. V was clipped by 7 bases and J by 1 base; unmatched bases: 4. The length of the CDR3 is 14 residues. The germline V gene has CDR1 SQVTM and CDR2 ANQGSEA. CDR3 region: CSDAAGGSYNEQFF. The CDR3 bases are TGCAGCGACGCAGCGGGGGGGTCCTACAATGAGCAGTTCTTC.

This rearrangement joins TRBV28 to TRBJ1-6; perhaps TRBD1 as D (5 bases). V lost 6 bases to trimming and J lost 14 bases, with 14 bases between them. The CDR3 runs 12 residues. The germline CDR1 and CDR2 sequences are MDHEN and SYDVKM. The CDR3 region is CASSPGVGTLHF. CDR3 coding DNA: TGTGCCAGCAGCCCGGGGGTAGGGACCCTCCACTTT.

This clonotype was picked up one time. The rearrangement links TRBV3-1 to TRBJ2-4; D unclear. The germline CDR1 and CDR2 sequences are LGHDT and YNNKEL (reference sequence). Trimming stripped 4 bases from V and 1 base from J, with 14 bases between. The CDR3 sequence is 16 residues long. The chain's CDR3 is CASSLSMGMAKNIQYF. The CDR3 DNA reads TGTGCCAGCAGCCTATCTATGGGGATGGCCAAAAACATTCAGTACTTC.

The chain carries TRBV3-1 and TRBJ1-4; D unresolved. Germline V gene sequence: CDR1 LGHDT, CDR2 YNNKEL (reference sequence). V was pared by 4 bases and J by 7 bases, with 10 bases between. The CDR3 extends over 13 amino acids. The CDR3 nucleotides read TGTGCCAGCAGCCGACGGGGAGGTGAAAAACTGTTTTTT. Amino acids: CASSRRGGEKLFF.